This paragraph reports one TCR beta chain. The data belong to a study of CD8 T cells in Susac syndrome. V was shortened by 5 bases and J by 8 bases, with 27 bases between the two germline ends. The CDR3 is 17 residues long. Germline V gene lookup returns CDR1 SGHTA and CDR2 FQGNSA. RNA amounts of roughly 0.45 to 1 ug underwent reverse transcription with random hexamers. With immunoSEQ multiplex PCR, TCR beta CDR3 was amplified across 54 Vbeta and 13 Jbeta. TCRdb re-called the immunoSEQ multiplex PCR reads through MiXCR, storing one row per CDR3 protein. The sample consists of around 170,000 distinct CDR3 sequences, about 91% of them appearing once. The T cells that were sequenced for TCR beta were CD8+ and CD4+ cells from blood. Through negative isolation, CD4+ and CD8+ T cells were obtained, while TEMRA cells were enriched using FACS.

Sequencing used CD4+ T cells from PBMCs. The V call is TRBV7-2, the J call TRBJ1-2; D ambiguous. The TCR originated in a human donor in good health. The CDR3 DNA follows: TGTGCCAGCAGCCCCTACCTCTTTTATGAGGTTCGGGGAGGCTACACCTTC. Translated: CASSPYLFYEVRGGYTF.